The 25 T cell receptor beta chains in this list originate from one sample, sequenced in a study of beta chain features in type 1 diabetes. General observations from the study: Across all four CD4+ subsets, people with type 1 diabetes showed modestly shorter TCRB CDR3s.

The study reverse transcribed the entire isolated RNA, so it sequenced expressed TCRB transcripts. The assay was immunoSEQ multiplex PCR, and TCRdb's table has in-frame clones only and misses some. In the table there are hundreds of thousands of clones, around 15% of which are singletons. These receptors lack a known antigen. The sequenced sample consisted of naive CD4+ T cells from blood. The receptors come from a man aged 18 to 29 with type 1 diabetes.

This clone was seen a few times. V is TRBV29-1 and J is TRBJ2-1; D is perhaps TRBD2 (6 bases). The ends were cut back, 7 bases at V and 7 bases at J, with 23 bases in the middle. CDR3 length: 15 amino acids. Germline V gene lookup returns CDR1 SQVTM and CDR2 ANQGSEA. The CDR3 DNA reads TGCAGCGCCCTGCGCGGGATCAGCCCGTCAAATGAGCAGTTCTTC. Translated, it gives CSALRGISPSNEQFF.

V usage is TRBV10-3 and J usage is TRBJ2-6; TRBD1 might be the D (6 bases). Trimming stripped 5 bases from V and 3 bases from J, with 14 bases between. The CDR3 contains 16 residues. CDR1 is ENHRY and CDR2 is SYGVKD in the germline V gene. CDR3 sequence reads: CAISSTGIRGANVLTF. CDR3 coding DNA: TGTGCCATCAGTTCGACAGGAATTCGTGGGGCCAACGTCCTGACTTTC.

This clone came up a few times. The CDR3 loop is CATSRQGQGVDEQFF. The CDR3 DNA is TGTGCCACCAGCAGACAAGGACAGGGAGTTGATGAGCAGTTCTTC. The rearrangement links TRBV15 to TRBJ2-1; 8 nucleotides match TRBD1. Germline V gene data show CDR1 as LNHNV and CDR2 as YYDKDF (reference sequence). J gave up 8 bases and V 2 bases, and 8 bases lay outside the gene matches. CDR3 size: 15 residues. Full variable domain (missing parts from reference TRBV15 and TRBJ2-1): DAMVIQNPRYQVTQFGKPVTLSCSQTLNHNVMYWYQQKSSQAPKLLFHYYDKDFNNEADTPDNFQSRRPNTSFCFLDIRSPGLGDTAMYLCATSRQGQGVDEQFFGPGTRLTVL.

This clone was picked up a small number of times. CDR3 sequence (DNA): TGTGCCAGTAGCCCCACCAAACAGGGGGCGACAGAGACCCAGTACTTC. This gives the protein CASSPTKQGATETQYF. The V and J genes are TRBV19 and TRBJ2-5; 9 bases are shared with TRBD1. The CDR3 length is 16 residues. CDR1 and CDR2 (germline): LNHDA, SQIVND (reference sequence). V was clipped by 6 bases and J by 4 bases; unmatched bases: 12.

The chain has TRBV7-2 and TRBJ2-2, with unresolved D. The germline V and J ends were trimmed by 1 base and 5 bases, with 8 bases remaining between them. The germline gives CDR1 SGHTA, CDR2 FQGNSA. This CDR3 contains 14 residues. CDR3 residues: CASSLDSRTGELFF. The CDR3 DNA reads as TGTGCCAGCAGCTTAGACAGTCGAACCGGGGAGCTGTTTTTT.

This rearrangement joins TRBV18 to TRBJ2-6; no definite D call. Germline CDR1 is KGHSH and CDR2 is LQKENI. Trimming took 5 bases from V and 0 from J, leaving 11 bases between them. The CDR3 runs to 16 residues. The CDR3 sequence is CASSSTLGSGANVLTF. The CDR3, as DNA: TGTGCCAGCTCATCCACTCTTGGCTCTGGGGCCAACGTCCTGACTTTC.

The sample holds a few counts of this clone. The V gene is TRBV29-1, the J gene TRBJ1-2, with a tentative D call TRBD1 (5 bases). This CDR3 contains 14 residues. The V and J ends lost 6 bases and 7 bases respectively, with 21 bases between them. The V gene's germline CDR1 is SQVTM and CDR2 ANQGSEA. The CDR3 loop reads CSVGSPQSQGGYTF. The CDR3 nucleotides are TGCAGCGTGGGGAGCCCACAGAGTCAGGGTGGCTACACCTTC.

This clone was observed a handful of times. The chain links TRBV20-1 to TRBJ2-2; no clear D gene. Trimming stripped 6 bases from V and 2 bases from J, with 4 bases between. This CDR3 spans 11 amino acids. CDR1 is DFQATT and CDR2 is SNEGSKA in the germline V gene (reference sequence). CDR3 sequence: CSATNTGELFF. CDR3 coding DNA: TGCAGTGCCACCAACACCGGGGAGCTGTTTTTT.

This clone came up a few times. V gene TRBV2 combines with J gene TRBJ2-5; 9 bases fit TRBD1. This CDR3 has 15 amino acids. The V and J ends lost 3 bases and 2 bases, in that order; junction bases with no gene match: 4. The V gene's germline CDR1 is SNHLY and CDR2 FYNNEI. The CDR3 coding sequence is TGTGCCAGCAGTGATCCGGGACAGGGACAAGAGACCCAGTACTTC. Amino acid sequence: CASSDPGQGQETQYF. Filled out from reference TRBV2 and TRBJ2-5, the complete variable domain reads EPEVTQTPSHQVTQMGQEVILRCVPISNHLYFYWYRQILGQKVEFLVSFYNNEISEKSEIFDDQFSVERPDGSNFTLKIRSTKLEDSAMYFCASSDPGQGQETQYFGPGTRLLVL.

The chain combines TRBV9 with TRBJ2-1; TRBD2 matches 9 bases. The CDR3 has 17 amino acids. Germline trimming cut 4 bases from V and 8 bases from J; bases unmatched to any gene: 16. CDR1 is SGDLS and CDR2 is YYNGEE in the germline V gene. The CDR3 region is CASSPSIGAGGGDEQFF. The DNA of the CDR3 is TGTGCCAGCAGCCCAAGTATTGGAGCGGGGGGCGGTGATGAGCAGTTCTTC.

Only a few counts were recorded for this clone. V is TRBV19 and J is TRBJ2-3, with 7 bases that match TRBD2. The CDR3 is made up of 16 amino acids. V was clipped by 4 bases and J by 0 bases; unmatched bases: 7. In germline, CDR1 is LNHDA, CDR2 SQIVND (reference sequence). The CDR3 spells CASSTGASGSTDTQYF. CDR3 in DNA: TGTGCCAGTAGTACCGGTGCTAGCGGAAGCACAGATACGCAGTATTTT.

The CDR3 DNA reads as TGCGCCAGCAGCTCTACAGGGACTGAGACCCAGTACTTC. This encodes CASSSTGTETQYF. V gene TRBV4-1 combines with J gene TRBJ2-5, with D perhaps being TRBD1 or TRBD2 (6 bases each). The V end lost 5 bases, the J end lost 5 bases, and 12 bases lay between the germline ends. This CDR3 is 13 amino acids long. Germline V gene data show CDR1 as MGHRA and CDR2 as YSYEKL.

The genes are TRBV11-2 and TRBJ2-7; 10 nucleotides match TRBD1. CDR1 and CDR2 from the germline V gene are SGHAT and FQNNGV. This CDR3 comprises 15 residues. J gave up 1 base and V 3 bases, and 3 bases lay outside the gene matches. The CDR3 nucleotides are TGTGCCAGCAGCTTTCCGGGACAGGGGTCCTACGAGCAGTACTTC. Translating gives CASSFPGQGSYEQYF.

This chain links TRBV5-1 with TRBJ2-7; maybe TRBD2 (6 bases). Trimming took 0 bases from V and 3 from J, leaving 13 bases between them. This CDR3 comprises 15 residues. Germline V gene sequence: CDR1 SGHRS, CDR2 YFSETQ. The chain's CDR3 is CASSLAGGWNYEQYF. CDR3 DNA: TGCGCCAGCAGCTTGGCCGGGGGATGGAACTACGAGCAGTACTTC.

A word on this clone: Other nucleotide sequences in the sample specify the same CDR3. The chain recombines TRBV7-2 with TRBJ2-5; TRBD2 is a possible D gene (6 bases). Germline V gives CDR1 SGHTA, CDR2 FQGNSA. CDR3 length: 13 residues. Deletions cut 3 bases from V and 2 bases from J, with 7 bases between. The chain's CDR3 is CASSLGLQETQYF. The CDR3 DNA sequence: TGTGCCAGCAGCTTGGGACTTCAAGAGACCCAGTACTTC.

This chain links TRBV30 with TRBJ1-4; no definite D call. The germline CDR1 and CDR2 sequences are GTSNPN and SVGIG (reference sequence). The CDR3 covers 12 residues. The V gene lost 4 bases and the J gene lost 4 bases, with 7 bases spanning the gap. CDR3 in amino acids: CAWTAYNEKLFF. CDR3 in DNA: TGTGCCTGGACCGCATATAATGAAAAACTGTTTTTT.

This clone was seen only a few times. This chain joins TRBV6-5 and TRBJ2-7; D might be TRBD1 or TRBD2, each matching 6 bases. Germline V gives CDR1 MNHEY, CDR2 SVGAGI. V was clipped by 2 bases and J by 2 bases, with 16 bases between them. The CDR3 spans 16 residues. CDR3 region: CASSYTTGGGTYEQYF. In nucleotides, the CDR3 is TGTGCCAGCAGTTACACGACAGGAGGGGGTACCTACGAGCAGTACTTC.

This clone was seen more than once but under ten times. The chain employs TRBV28 and TRBJ2-1, with 7 bases aligning to TRBD2. With 2 bases clipped from V and 5 bases from J, the junction kept 6 bases outside the gene matches. The CDR3 has 15 amino acids. Germline V CDR1 and CDR2: MDHEN, SYDVKM. CDR3 sequence (DNA): TGTGCCAGCAGTTTAATATCGGGAGGCCACAATGAGCAGTTCTTC. This translates into CASSLISGGHNEQFF. Supplemented by reference TRBV28 and TRBJ2-1, the full variable domain reads DVKVTQSSRYLVKRTGEKVFLECVQDMDHENMFWYRQDPGLGLRLIYFSYDVKMKEKGDIPEGYSVSREKKERFSLILESASTNQTSMYLCASSLISGGHNEQFFGPGTRLTVL.

This clone turned up a few times. V usage is TRBV6-5 and J usage is TRBJ2-6, with no clear D. Germline V gene sequence: CDR1 MNHEY, CDR2 SVGAGI. V was pared by 10 bases and J by 2 bases, with 12 bases between. The CDR3 has 14 residues. The CDR3 nucleotides are TGTGCCACCCGGCGAGGAGCTGGGGCCAACGTCCTGACTTTC. Translating gives CATRRGAGANVLTF.

The chain recombines TRBV7-9 with TRBJ1-5; TRBD1 agrees at 8 bases. The CDR3 consists of 17 residues. In germline, CDR1 is SEHNR, CDR2 FQNEAQ (reference sequence). After removal of 5 bases from V and 5 bases from J, the junction contained 14 bases not matched to a gene. CDR3 amino acids: CASSPHSGQGVDQPQHF. In DNA form, the CDR3 reads TGTGCCAGCAGCCCTCACTCCGGACAGGGAGTTGATCAGCCCCAGCATTTT.

This sequence joins TRBV28 and TRBJ1-2; the D is unclear. Germline CDR1 is MDHEN and CDR2 is SYDVKM. Trimming took 10 bases from V and 6 from J, leaving 21 bases between them. The CDR3 is 14 amino acids. CDR3 nucleotide sequence: TGTGCCACTCAACTGGGCGCTACTTGGGATGGCTACACCTTC. This sequence encodes CATQLGATWDGYTF.

This clone was picked up a small number of times. V is TRBV4-3 and J is TRBJ2-3, with 9 bases fitting TRBD2. CDR3 length: 16 residues. J was trimmed by 5 bases and V by 0 bases; bases with no gene match: 6. From germline, CDR1 is LGHNA and CDR2 YSLEER. The CDR3 sequence: CASSQESGGLIDTQYF. DNA of the CDR3: TGCGCCAGCAGCCAAGAGAGCGGGGGGTTGATAGATACGCAGTATTTT.

This clone was picked up a small number of times. The chain has TRBV29-1 and TRBJ2-2; 9 nucleotides agree with TRBD1. Germline V gene sequence: CDR1 SQVTM, CDR2 ANQGSEA. The CDR3 length is 15 residues. V lost 3 bases and J lost 1; bases outside the gene matches: 3. The CDR3 region is CSVDWGQGNTGELFF. The CDR3 coding sequence is TGCAGCGTTGACTGGGGACAGGGGAACACCGGGGAGCTGTTTTTT.

A few counts support this clone. In DNA, the CDR3 is TGTGCCAGCAGCTTATTTCGAGGGCAGACCTACAATGAGCAGTTCTTC. This sequence encodes CASSLFRGQTYNEQFF. The gene calls are TRBV7-9 and TRBJ2-1; the D gene is possibly TRBD2 (5 bases). Germline assignment: CDR1 SEHNR and CDR2 FQNEAQ (reference sequence). V gave up 2 bases and J gave up 2 bases, with 13 bases separating them. The CDR3 is 16 residues long.

This clone was seen only a few times. The rearrangement joins TRBV4-2 to TRBJ2-7, with D possibly TRBD2 on 6 matching bases. V lost 4 bases to trimming and J lost 3 bases, with 16 bases between them. The CDR3 totals 15 residues. Per the germline V gene, CDR1 is LGHNA and CDR2 is YNFKEQ. The CDR3 coding sequence is TGTGCCAGCAGCCCGATGGCGGAGGGAATCTACGAGCAGTACTTC. The encoded protein is CASSPMAEGIYEQYF.